This T cell receptor beta chain was retrieved from a study of shared clonotypes between healthy human individuals. Study-wide background: The plates for each donor numbered three CD4 naive, three CD4 memory, two CD8 naive and one CD8 memory.

Concerning this clone: Its antigen is unidentified.

Study-wide points: Sorted-subset sequencing was shown by rarefaction to be incomplete despite large depth.

Original processing methods: ImmunoSEQ output held junction-only sequences without quality scores, so filtering differed. Libraries were prepared by immunoSEQ multiplex PCR; TCRdb keeps only in-frame clonotypes and omits some of them. That table furnishes V, J and clone size, whereas the DNA furnished D and trimming. The sample shows 2 million to 2.5 million clones, 93% of them seen only once. The V gene's germline CDR1 is WNHNN and CDR2 SYGVQD (reference sequence). Trimming removed 9 bases from V and 7 bases from J, with 1 base in between. This CDR3 comprises 8 residues. The source material was naive CD4+ T cells from PBMCs. Subset denoted: CD45RA+ positively selected. V and J are TRBV10-1 and TRBJ2-1; D gene uncertain. The TCR sequence derives from a man aged 18 to 30 in good health. Some clones in this sample may be carry-over from other donors' samples. The CDR3 sequence: CASNEQFF. CDR3 in DNA: TGCGCCAGTAATGAGCAGTTCTTC.